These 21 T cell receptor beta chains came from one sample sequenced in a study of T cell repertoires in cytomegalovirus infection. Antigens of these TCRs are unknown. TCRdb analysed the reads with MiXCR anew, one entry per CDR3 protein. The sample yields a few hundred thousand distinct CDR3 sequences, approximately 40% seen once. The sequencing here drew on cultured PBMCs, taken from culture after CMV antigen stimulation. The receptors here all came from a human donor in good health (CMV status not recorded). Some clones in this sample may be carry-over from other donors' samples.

CDR3 sequence: CASSQLAKNYEQYF. For the CDR3, the DNA is TGTGCCAGCAGCCAACTAGCGAAAAACTACGAGCAGTACTTC. This sequence joins TRBV11-2 and TRBJ2-7; the match to TRBD2 covers 7 bases. The CDR3 has 14 amino acids. From germline, CDR1 is SGHAT and CDR2 FQNNGV. The V and J ends lost 5 bases and 3 bases, in that order; junction bases with no gene match: 7.

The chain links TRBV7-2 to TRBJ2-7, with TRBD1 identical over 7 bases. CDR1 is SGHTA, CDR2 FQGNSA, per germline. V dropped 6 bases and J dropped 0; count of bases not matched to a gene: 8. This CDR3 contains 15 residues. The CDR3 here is CASSRTGRSSYEQYF. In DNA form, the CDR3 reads TGTGCCAGCAGTCGGACAGGTCGAAGCTCCTACGAGCAGTACTTC. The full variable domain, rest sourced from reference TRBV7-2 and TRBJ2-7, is GAGVSQSPSNKVTEKGKDVELRCDPISGHTALYWYRQSLGQGLEFLIYFQGNSAPDKSGLPSDRFSAERTGGSVSTLTIQRTQQEDSAVYLCASSRTGRSSYEQYFGPGTRLTVT.

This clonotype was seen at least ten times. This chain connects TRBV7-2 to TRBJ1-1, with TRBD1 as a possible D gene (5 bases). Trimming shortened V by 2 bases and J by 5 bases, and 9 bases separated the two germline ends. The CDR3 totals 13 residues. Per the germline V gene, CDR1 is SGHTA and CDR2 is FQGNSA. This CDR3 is CASSLTRGTEAFF. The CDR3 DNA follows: TGTGCCAGCAGCTTAACACGGGGGACTGAAGCTTTCTTT.

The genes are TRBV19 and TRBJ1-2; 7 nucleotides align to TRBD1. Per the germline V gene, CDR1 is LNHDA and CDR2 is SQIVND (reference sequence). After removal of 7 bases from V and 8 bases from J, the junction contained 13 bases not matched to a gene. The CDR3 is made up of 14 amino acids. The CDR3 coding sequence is TGTGCCAGTATCGACCCGTCCAGGGGGAACGGCTACACCTTC. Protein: CASIDPSRGNGYTF.

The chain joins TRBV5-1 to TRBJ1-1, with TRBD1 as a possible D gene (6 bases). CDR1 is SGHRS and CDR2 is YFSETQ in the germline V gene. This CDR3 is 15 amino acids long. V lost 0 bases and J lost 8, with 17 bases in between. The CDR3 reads CASSLAPTGNREAFF. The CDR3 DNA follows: TGCGCCAGCAGCTTGGCCCCTACAGGGAACCGAGAAGCTTTCTTT.

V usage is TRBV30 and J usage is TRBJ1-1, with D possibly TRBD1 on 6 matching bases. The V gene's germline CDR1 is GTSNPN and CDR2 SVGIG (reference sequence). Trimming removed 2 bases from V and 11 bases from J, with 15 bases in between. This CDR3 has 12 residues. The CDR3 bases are TGTGCCTGGAGTTCGGTTGGGACAACGGCTTTCTTT. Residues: CAWSSVGTTAFF.

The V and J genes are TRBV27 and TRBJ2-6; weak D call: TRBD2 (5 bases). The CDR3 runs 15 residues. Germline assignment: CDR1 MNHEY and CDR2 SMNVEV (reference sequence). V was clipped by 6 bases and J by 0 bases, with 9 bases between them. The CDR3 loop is CASRSGSSGANVLTF. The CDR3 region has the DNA TGTGCCAGCAGGTCGGGGAGCTCTGGGGCCAACGTCCTGACTTTC.

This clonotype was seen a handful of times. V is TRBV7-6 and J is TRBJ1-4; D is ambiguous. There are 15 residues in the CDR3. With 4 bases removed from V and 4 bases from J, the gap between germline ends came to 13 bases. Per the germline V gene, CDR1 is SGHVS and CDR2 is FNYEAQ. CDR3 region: CASSSSRGSNEKLFF. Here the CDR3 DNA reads TGTGCCAGCAGCTCCTCCCGGGGAAGTAATGAAAAACTGTTTTTT.

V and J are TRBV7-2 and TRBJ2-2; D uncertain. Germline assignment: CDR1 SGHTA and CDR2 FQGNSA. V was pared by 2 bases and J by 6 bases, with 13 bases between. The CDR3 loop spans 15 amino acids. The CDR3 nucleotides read TGTGCCAGCAGCTTAACCCCAGGTATCTCCGGGGAGCTGTTTTTT. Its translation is CASSLTPGISGELFF.

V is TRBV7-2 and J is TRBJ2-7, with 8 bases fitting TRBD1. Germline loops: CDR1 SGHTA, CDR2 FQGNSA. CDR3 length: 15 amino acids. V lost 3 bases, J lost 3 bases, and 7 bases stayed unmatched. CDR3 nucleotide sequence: TGTGCCAGCAGCTTCGGACAGGGAGGAAGCTACGAGCAGTACTTC. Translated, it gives CASSFGQGGSYEQYF.

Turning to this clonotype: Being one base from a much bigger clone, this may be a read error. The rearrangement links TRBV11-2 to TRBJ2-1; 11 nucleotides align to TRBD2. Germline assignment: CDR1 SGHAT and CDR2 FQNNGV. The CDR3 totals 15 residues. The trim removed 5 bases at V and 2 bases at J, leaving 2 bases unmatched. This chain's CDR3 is CASSQGLAAYNEQFF. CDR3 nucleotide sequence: TGTGCCAGCAGCCAGGGACTAGCGGCCTACAATGAGCAGTTCTTC.

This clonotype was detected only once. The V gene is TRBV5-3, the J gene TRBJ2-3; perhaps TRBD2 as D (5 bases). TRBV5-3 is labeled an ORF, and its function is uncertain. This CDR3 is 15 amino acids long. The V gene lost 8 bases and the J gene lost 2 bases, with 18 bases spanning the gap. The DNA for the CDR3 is TGTGCCAGCAGCCCACAAGAGCGGTACACAGATACGCAGTATTTT. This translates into CASSPQERYTDTQYF.

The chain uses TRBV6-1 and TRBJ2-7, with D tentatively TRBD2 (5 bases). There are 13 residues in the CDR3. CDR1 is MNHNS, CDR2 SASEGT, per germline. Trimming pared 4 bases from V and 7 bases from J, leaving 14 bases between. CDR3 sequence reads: CASSGELVGEQYF. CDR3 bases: TGTGCCAGCAGTGGTGAACTAGTAGGGGAGCAGTACTTC.

The CDR3: CASSLYRSGITYEQYF. The CDR3 DNA reads as TGTGCCAGCAGCTTATATCGGTCAGGGATCACCTACGAGCAGTACTTC. The gene calls are TRBV11-1 and TRBJ2-7, with a weak D call TRBD1 (5 bases). This CDR3 comprises 16 residues. With 2 bases removed from V and 2 bases from J, the gap between germline ends came to 16 bases. Per the germline V gene, CDR1 is SGHAT and CDR2 is FQDESV (reference sequence).

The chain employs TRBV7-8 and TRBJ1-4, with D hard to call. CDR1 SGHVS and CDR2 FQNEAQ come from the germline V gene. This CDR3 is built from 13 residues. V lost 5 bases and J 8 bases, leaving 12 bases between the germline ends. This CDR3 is CASSDGLGEKLFF. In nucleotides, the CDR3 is TGTGCCAGCAGCGACGGTTTAGGGGAAAAACTGTTTTTT.

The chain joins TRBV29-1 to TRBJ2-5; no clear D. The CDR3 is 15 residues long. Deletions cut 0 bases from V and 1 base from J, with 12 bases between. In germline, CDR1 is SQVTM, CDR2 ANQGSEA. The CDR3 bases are TGCAGCGTTGAAGACTATGGGTTGCCCCAAGAGACCCAGTACTTC. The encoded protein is CSVEDYGLPQETQYF.

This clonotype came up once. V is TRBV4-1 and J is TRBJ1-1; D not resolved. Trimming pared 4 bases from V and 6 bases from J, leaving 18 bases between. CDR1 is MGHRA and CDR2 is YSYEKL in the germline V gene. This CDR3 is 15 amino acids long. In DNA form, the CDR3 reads TGCGCCAGCAGCCGAATGAGGGTCTATGAGGCTGAAGCTTTCTTT. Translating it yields CASSRMRVYEAEAFF.

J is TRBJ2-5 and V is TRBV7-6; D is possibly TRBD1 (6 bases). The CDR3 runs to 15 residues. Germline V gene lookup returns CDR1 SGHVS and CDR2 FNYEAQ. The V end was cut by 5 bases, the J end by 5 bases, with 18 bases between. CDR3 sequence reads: CASSVQTGQWETQYF. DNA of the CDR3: TGTGCCAGCAGCGTTCAGACAGGACAATGGGAGACCCAGTACTTC.

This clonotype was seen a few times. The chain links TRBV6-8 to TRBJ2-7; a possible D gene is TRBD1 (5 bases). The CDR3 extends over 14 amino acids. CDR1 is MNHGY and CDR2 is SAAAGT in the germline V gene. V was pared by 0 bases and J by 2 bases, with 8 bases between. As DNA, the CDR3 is TGTGCCAGCAGTTACTCCAGGGCGCCCTACGAGCAGTACTTC. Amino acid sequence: CASSYSRAPYEQYF.

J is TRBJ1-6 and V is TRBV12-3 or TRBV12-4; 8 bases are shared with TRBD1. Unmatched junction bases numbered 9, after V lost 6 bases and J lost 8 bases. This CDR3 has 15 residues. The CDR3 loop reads CASSHLDREDSPLHF. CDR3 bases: TGTGCCAGCAGCCACCTGGACAGGGAGGATTCACCCCTCCACTTT.

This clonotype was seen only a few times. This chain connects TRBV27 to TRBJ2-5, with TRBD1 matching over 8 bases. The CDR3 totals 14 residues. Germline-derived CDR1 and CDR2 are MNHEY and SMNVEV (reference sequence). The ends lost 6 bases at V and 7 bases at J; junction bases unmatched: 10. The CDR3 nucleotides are TGTGCCAGCAGGAACGGACAGGGATGGGGGACCCAGTACTTC. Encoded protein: CASRNGQGWGTQYF.